The sequence of this T cell receptor beta chain was determined in a study of metastatic and nonmetastatic thyroid tumors. V dropped 6 bases and J dropped 5 bases, with 17 bases sitting between them. The CDR3 sequence is 14 residues long. CDR1 is KGHSH, CDR2 LQKENI, per germline. There were no patients who had received any treatment before thyroid surgery. Via MiXCR, TCRdb re-called the PCR reads. This sample has 23,000 or so clones, with around 25% found just once. This clone was seen at least ten times. The antigen is undetermined. General study results and limits: Malignant tumors reportedly showed significantly higher TCR beta diversity than benign nodules in both blood and tumor.

The sequence derives from a male donor with papillary thyroid cancer or a benign thyroid nodule (not recorded which). Some clones in this sample may be carry-over from other donors' samples. The sample consisted of tumor tissue. The V gene is TRBV18, the J gene TRBJ2-7, with a tentative D call TRBD1 (8 bases). The CDR3 here is CASSRTGRGDEQYF. DNA for the CDR3: TGTGCCAGCTCCCGGACAGGGAGGGGCGACGAGCAGTACTTC.